The 12 T cell receptor beta chains below were found in one sample sequenced in a study of T cells in Graves' hyperthyroidism and ophthalmopathy. Amplification yielded TCR beta CDR3 regions, with RNA transcripts as the source. Researchers ran a first-round RT-PCR on the TCR CDR3 using the HTBI primer set. TCRdb reanalysed the multiplex PCR reads using MiXCR and keeps one entry per CDR3 protein. The sample holds almost 600,000 distinct CDR3 sequences, about 15% seen once. The specimen sequenced was blood. The source of these receptors is a woman aged 25 to 45 with Graves' hyperthyroidism that later progressed to Graves' ophthalmopathy.

This chain connects TRBV11-3 to TRBJ1-2; tentatively, D is TRBD1 (6 bases). Germline V gene data show CDR1 as SGHNT and CDR2 as YENEEA. Trimming removed 5 bases from V and 0 bases from J, with 22 bases in between. The CDR3 loop spans 18 amino acids. CDR3 loop: CASSRAGTPLRANYGYTF. DNA for the CDR3: TGTGCCAGCAGCCGGGCCGGGACACCCTTAAGAGCTAACTATGGCTACACCTTC.

This chain links TRBV5-6 with TRBJ1-1; D unresolved. Trimming pared 6 bases from V and 4 bases from J, leaving 13 bases between. Germline values: CDR1 SGHDT, CDR2 YYEEEE. This CDR3 region has 13 residues. CDR3 coding DNA: TGTGCCAGCACCAGTGGGCGTAGCACTGAAGCTTTCTTT. Translation gives CASTSGRSTEAFF. Full variable domain (rest looked up from reference TRBV5-6 and TRBJ1-1): DAGVTQSPTHLIKTRGQQVTLRCSPKSGHDTVSWYQQALGQGPQFIFQYYEEEERQRGNFPDRFSGHQFPNYSSELNVNALLLGDSALYLCASTSGRSTEAFFGQGTRLTVV.

This clonotype was picked up many times. The chain carries TRBV28 and TRBJ2-4; 8 positions match TRBD1. Trimming cost V 5 bases and J 1 base; bases outside gene matches: 10. The V gene's germline CDR1 is MDHEN and CDR2 SYDVKM. The length of the CDR3 is 17 residues. The CDR3 region is CASSQGQAQGAKNIQYF. The CDR3 DNA follows: TGTGCCAGCAGTCAGGGACAGGCCCAGGGGGCCAAAAACATTCAGTACTTC.

This chain joins TRBV6-5 and TRBJ1-4; possible D gene TRBD1, 6 bases. The CDR3 sequence is 15 residues long. Germline CDR1 reads MNHEY; CDR2 reads SVGAGI. Trimming stripped 7 bases from V and 0 bases from J, with 12 bases between. CDR3 amino acids: CASIKGGATNEKLFF. Written as DNA, the CDR3 is TGTGCCAGCATTAAGGGGGGCGCAACTAATGAAAAACTGTTTTTT.

This clonotype was found many times. The chain is built from TRBV6-1 and TRBJ1-1; D uncertain. The V and J ends lost 6 bases and 3 bases respectively, with 11 bases between them. The germline gives CDR1 MNHNS, CDR2 SASEGT. There are 13 residues in the CDR3. The CDR3 nucleotides are TGTGCCAGCAGCTACCGGAGCTACACTGAAGCTTTCTTT. Its protein is CASSYRSYTEAFF.

This clonotype was counted only a few times. V gene TRBV19 combines with J gene TRBJ2-2; 7 nucleotides line up with TRBD2. The germline V gene encodes CDR1 LNHDA and CDR2 SQIVND (reference sequence). CDR3 size: 15 residues. Trimming took 7 bases from V and 3 from J; bases not matched to a gene: 8. As DNA, the CDR3 is TGTGCCAGTATCTCTCCAGCGGGGTACACCGGGGAGCTGTTTTTT. Encoded protein: CASISPAGYTGELFF.

This clonotype occurred a few times. This rearrangement joins TRBV5-4 to TRBJ2-3, with TRBD1 matching 8 bases. The CDR3 consists of 17 residues. Germline assignment: CDR1 SGHNT and CDR2 YYREEE (reference sequence). The J segment lost 2 bases and the V segment lost 0 bases, leaving 8 bases of the junction unmatched. Here the CDR3 DNA reads TGTGCCAGCAGCTTGGAGACAGGGGCACTTTCCACAGATACGCAGTATTTT. Translated: CASSLETGALSTDTQYF.

The chain links TRBV19 to TRBJ2-5; maybe TRBD2 (6 bases). V was shortened by 6 bases and J by 2 bases, with 16 bases between the two germline ends. Germline V gene lookup returns CDR1 LNHDA and CDR2 SQIVND (reference sequence). The CDR3 has 15 residues. CDR3 nucleotides: TGTGCCAGTAGGGGGCTGGAGGGAGAGCAAGAGACCCAGTACTTC. Translation: CASRGLEGEQETQYF. The complete variable domain, with remaining parts taken from reference TRBV19 and TRBJ2-5, reads DGGITQSPKYLFRKEGQNVTLSCEQNLNHDAMYWYRQDPGQGLRLIYYSQIVNDFQKGDIAEGYSVSREKKESFPLTVTSAQKNPTAFYLCASRGLEGEQETQYFGPGTRLLVL.

The chain carries TRBV7-8 and TRBJ1-5; 7 bases are shared with TRBD1. From germline, CDR1 is SGHVS and CDR2 FQNEAQ. The V and J ends lost 3 bases and 4 bases, in that order; junction bases with no gene match: 6. This CDR3 comprises 15 residues. In DNA form, the CDR3 reads TGTGCCAGCAGCTTCTCCGGGACAGCTAATCAGCCCCAGCATTTT. Its translation: CASSFSGTANQPQHF.

At least ten counts were recorded for this clonotype. The chain uses TRBV27 and TRBJ1-2; weak D call: TRBD1 (6 bases). The CDR3 totals 13 residues. CDR1 and CDR2 (germline): MNHEY, SMNVEV (reference sequence). Trimming removed 9 bases from V and 5 bases from J, with 16 bases in between. CDR3 region: CASRNDRTYGYTF. Written as DNA, the CDR3 is TGTGCCAGTCGGAACGACAGGACTTATGGCTACACCTTC.

This clonotype was observed at least ten times. V usage is TRBV11-2 and J usage is TRBJ2-1; D is unclear. V lost 3 bases and J 6 bases, leaving 3 bases between the germline ends. Germline V gene data show CDR1 as SGHAT and CDR2 as FQNNGV. The CDR3 has 11 amino acids. CDR3 bases: TGTGCCAGCAGCTTGCCCAATGAGCAGTTCTTC. Translation gives CASSLPNEQFF.

In this sample, this clonotype turned up a few times. The rearrangement links TRBV18 to TRBJ2-2; 8 bases fit TRBD2. Germline lookup yields CDR1 KGHSH and CDR2 LQKENI. The CDR3 spans 16 residues. V trimming: 3 bases; J trimming: 0 bases; junction bases outside the gene matches: 3. CDR3 DNA sequence: TGTGCCAGCTCACCTACTAGCGGCACGAACACCGGGGAGCTGTTTTTT. It yields the protein CASSPTSGTNTGELFF. Variable domain in full (rest from reference TRBV18 and TRBJ2-2): NAGVMQNPRHLVRRRGQEARLRCSPMKGHSHVYWYRQLPEEGLKFMVYLQKENIIDESGMPKERFSAEFPKEGPSILRIQQVVRGDSAAYFCASSPTSGTNTGELFFGEGSRLTVL.